This T cell receptor beta chain comes out of a study of blood T cell repertoires in COVID-19. Study details: Collection of acute and convalescent COVID-19 samples took place in the United States, Italy and Spain. PBMCs, B-cell-depleted T cells, or T cells were the source of the cDNA or gDNA that made up the material.

Original processing methods: Estimation of nucleated cell counts was performed using reference gene primer amplification. The protocol was immunoSEQ multiplex PCR, while the TCRdb copy is restricted to in-frame clones and leaves out a portion. V, J and clone size are taken as reported in that table, and D and trimming were inferred from the DNA itself. The sample has some 150,000 clones, 84% seen once. V was clipped by 4 bases and J by 2 bases; unmatched bases: 6. Per the germline V gene, CDR1 is SGHRS and CDR2 is YFSETQ. This CDR3 has 15 amino acids. The receptor's source is a woman between 45 and 65 years old in a cohort sampled during active or convalescent COVID-19. J is TRBJ1-2 and V is TRBV5-1, with TRBD1 matching over 9 bases. The sample taken for sequencing was peripheral blood. Written as DNA, the CDR3 is TGCGCCAGCAGCGTTAACAGGGGGCCCAACTATGGCTACACCTTC. Translated, it gives CASSVNRGPNYGYTF.